The entry below gives a single T cell receptor beta chain sequence along with its context. The antigen remains unidentified. Cells designated naive CD8 were CD45RO-negative and were positively selected for CCR7, with terminally differentiated effector memory CD45RA+ cells excluded. All donors qualified as healthy HIV-negative adults and had experienced no recent acute infections or vaccinations. Those who donated, Caucasian adults without exception, all lived in Nashville, Tennessee. Sequenced by immunoSEQ multiplex PCR; TCRdb stores in-frame clones only, minus some. This sample has around 2,000,000 clones; more than 85% occur once, and the top ten carry 1.5% to 2%. This specimen belongs to a study of shared clonotypes between healthy human individuals. Study results and limitations: Against clonotypes common to all four donors, non-shared ones had lower generation probabilities. Sampling was confined to blood; repertoires within tissues likely differ.

This CDR3 comprises 15 residues. The germline gives CDR1 SGDLS, CDR2 YYNGEE. Trimming removed 0 bases at V and 9 bases at J, with 16 bases between. Sequenced input: naive CD8+ T cells from PBMCs. The chain couples TRBV9 to TRBJ2-1, with D perhaps matching TRBD1 or TRBD2 (5 bases each). This TCR derives from a man younger than 35 in good health. Some clones in this sample may be carry-over from other donors' samples. The CDR3 loop is CASSVGGSAGVEQFF. The CDR3 DNA reads as TGTGCCAGCAGCGTAGGGGGGAGCGCCGGGGTTGAGCAGTTCTTC.